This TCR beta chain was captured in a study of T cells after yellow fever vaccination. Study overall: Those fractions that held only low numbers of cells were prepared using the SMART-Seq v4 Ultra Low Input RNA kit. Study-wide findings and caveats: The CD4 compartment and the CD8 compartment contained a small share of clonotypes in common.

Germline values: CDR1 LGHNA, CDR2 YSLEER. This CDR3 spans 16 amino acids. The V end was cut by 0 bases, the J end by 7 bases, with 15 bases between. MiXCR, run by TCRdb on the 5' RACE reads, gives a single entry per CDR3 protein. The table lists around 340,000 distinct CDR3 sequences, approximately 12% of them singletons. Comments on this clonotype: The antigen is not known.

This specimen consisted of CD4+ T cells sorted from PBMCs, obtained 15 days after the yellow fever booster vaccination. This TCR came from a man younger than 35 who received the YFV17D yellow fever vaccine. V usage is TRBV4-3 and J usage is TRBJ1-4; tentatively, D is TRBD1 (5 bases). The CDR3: CASSQENLGVGEKLFF. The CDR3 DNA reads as TGCGCCAGCAGCCAAGAGAATTTAGGGGTCGGTGAAAAACTGTTTTTT.